This record covers a single T cell receptor (beta chain). These data originate in a study of monozygotic twins with inflammatory bowel disease. TCRdb re-called the 5' RACE reads; one entry per CDR3 protein, DNA not given. The table for this sample gives around 370,000 distinct CDR3 sequences. The clonotype comes from a human donor with ulcerative colitis or Crohn's disease, or a healthy co-twin of an affected twin (not recorded which). Sequenced input: blood.

The CDR3 here is CASSLARGLAGGPKTDTQYF. V usage is TRBV11-1 and J usage is TRBJ2-3; checking the TCRdb D call of TRBD2 is not possible without DNA. This CDR3 has 20 residues. Germline assignment: CDR1 SGHAT and CDR2 FQDESV (reference sequence).